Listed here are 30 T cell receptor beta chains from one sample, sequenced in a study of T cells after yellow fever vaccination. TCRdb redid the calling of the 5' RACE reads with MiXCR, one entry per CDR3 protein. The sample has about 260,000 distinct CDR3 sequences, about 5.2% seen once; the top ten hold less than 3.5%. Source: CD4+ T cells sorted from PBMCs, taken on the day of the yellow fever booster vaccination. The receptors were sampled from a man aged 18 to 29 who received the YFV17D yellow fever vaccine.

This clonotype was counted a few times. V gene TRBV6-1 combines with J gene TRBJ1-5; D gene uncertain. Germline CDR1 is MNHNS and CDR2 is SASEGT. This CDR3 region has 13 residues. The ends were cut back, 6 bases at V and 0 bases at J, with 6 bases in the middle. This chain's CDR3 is CASRISSNQPQHF. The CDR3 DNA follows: TGTGCCAGCAGAATAAGTAGCAATCAGCCCCAGCATTTT.

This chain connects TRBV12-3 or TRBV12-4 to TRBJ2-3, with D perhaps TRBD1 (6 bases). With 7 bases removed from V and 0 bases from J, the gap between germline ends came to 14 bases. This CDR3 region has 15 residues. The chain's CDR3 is CASTLQGYSTDTQYF. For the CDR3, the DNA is TGTGCCAGCACCCTGCAGGGGTACAGCACAGATACGCAGTATTTT.

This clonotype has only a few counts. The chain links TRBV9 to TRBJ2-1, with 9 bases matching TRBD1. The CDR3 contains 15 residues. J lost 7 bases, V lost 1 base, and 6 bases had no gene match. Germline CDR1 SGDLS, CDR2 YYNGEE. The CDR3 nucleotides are TGTGCCAGCAGCGTAAGCCCTGGGACAGGGAATGAGCAGTTCTTC. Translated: CASSVSPGTGNEQFF. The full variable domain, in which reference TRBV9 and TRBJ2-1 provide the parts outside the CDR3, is DSGVTQTPKHLITATGQRVTLRCSPRSGDLSVYWYQQSLDQGLQFLIQYYNGEERAKGNILERFSAQQFPDLHSELNLSSLELGDSALYFCASSVSPGTGNEQFFGPGTRLTVL.

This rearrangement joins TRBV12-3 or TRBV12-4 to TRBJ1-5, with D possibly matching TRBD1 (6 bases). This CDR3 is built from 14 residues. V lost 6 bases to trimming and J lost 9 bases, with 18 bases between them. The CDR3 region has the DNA TGTGCCAGCAGCCCCGGCTTCAGGGGTTTGCCCCAGCATTTT. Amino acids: CASSPGFRGLPQHF.

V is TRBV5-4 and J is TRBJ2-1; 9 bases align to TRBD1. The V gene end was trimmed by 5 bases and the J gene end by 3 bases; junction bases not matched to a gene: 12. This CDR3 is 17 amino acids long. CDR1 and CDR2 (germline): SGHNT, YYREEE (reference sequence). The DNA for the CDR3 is TGTGCCAGCAGGCCTGGTCCAACGGGACAGGGCTACAATGAGCAGTTCTTC. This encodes CASRPGPTGQGYNEQFF. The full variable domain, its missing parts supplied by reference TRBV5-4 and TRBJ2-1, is ETGVTQSPTHLIKTRGQQVTLRCSSQSGHNTVSWYQQALGQGPQFIFQYYREEENGRGNFPPRFSGLQFPNYSSELNVNALELDDSALYLCASRPGPTGQGYNEQFFGPGTRLTVL.

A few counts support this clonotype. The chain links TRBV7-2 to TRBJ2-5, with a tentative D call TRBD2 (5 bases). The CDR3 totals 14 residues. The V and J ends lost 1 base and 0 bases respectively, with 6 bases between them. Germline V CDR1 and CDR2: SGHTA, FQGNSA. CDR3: CASSLGTYQETQYF. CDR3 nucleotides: TGTGCCAGCAGCTTAGGGACTTACCAAGAGACCCAGTACTTC.

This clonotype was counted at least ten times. CDR3 amino acids: CASSLEVGRANTGELFF. The CDR3 coding sequence is TGTGCCAGCAGCTTAGAGGTCGGCAGGGCGAACACCGGGGAGCTGTTTTTT. The rearrangement uses TRBV7-2 and TRBJ2-2, with a weak D call TRBD1 (5 bases). This CDR3 is built from 17 residues. The ends were cut back, 1 base at V and 0 bases at J, with 12 bases in the middle. Per germline, CDR1 SGHTA and CDR2 FQGNSA.

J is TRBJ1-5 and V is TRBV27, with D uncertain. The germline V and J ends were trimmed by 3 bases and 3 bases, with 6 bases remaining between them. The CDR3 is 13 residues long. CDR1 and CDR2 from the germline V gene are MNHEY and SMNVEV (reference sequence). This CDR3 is CASSFAANQPQHF. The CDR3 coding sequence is TGTGCCAGCAGTTTTGCAGCCAATCAGCCCCAGCATTTT.

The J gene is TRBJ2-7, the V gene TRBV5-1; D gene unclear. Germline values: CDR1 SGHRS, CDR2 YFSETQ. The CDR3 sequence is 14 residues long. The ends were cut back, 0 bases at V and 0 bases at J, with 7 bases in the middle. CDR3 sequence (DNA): TGCGCCAGCAGCTTGGAGGGCGGCTCCTACGAGCAGTACGTC. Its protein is CASSLEGGSYEQYV.

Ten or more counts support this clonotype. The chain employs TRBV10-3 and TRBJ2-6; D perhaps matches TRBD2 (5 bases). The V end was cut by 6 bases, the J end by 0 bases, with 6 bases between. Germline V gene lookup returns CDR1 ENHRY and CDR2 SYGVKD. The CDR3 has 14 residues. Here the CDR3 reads CAIRGDSGANVLTF. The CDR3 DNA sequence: TGTGCCATCAGGGGAGACTCTGGGGCCAACGTCCTGACTTTC.

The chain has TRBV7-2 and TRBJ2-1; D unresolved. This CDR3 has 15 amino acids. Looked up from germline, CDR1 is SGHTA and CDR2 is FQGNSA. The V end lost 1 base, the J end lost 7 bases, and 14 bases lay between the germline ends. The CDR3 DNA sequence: TGTGCCAGCAGCTTAGGTCAGGAGACGTGGAATGAGCAGTTCTTC. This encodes CASSLGQETWNEQFF.

The CDR3 region is CASSQVGMTEAFF. The CDR3 DNA follows: TGTGCCAGCAGCCAAGTGGGTATGACTGAAGCTTTCTTT. The V and J genes are TRBV3-1 and TRBJ1-1; D gene unclear. Germline assignment: CDR1 LGHDT and CDR2 YNNKEL (reference sequence). Trimming stripped 1 base from V and 5 bases from J, with 8 bases between. This CDR3 spans 13 amino acids.

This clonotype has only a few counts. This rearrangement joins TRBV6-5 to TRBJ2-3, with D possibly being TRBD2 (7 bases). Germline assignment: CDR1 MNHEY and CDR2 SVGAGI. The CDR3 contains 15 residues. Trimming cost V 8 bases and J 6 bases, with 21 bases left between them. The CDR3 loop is CASGRGGGLSDTQYF. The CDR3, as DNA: TGTGCCAGCGGAAGAGGGGGGGGCCTGTCTGATACGCAGTATTTT.

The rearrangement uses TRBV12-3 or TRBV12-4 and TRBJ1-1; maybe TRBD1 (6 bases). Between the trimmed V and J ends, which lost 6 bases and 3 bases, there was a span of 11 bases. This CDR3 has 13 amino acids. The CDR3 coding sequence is TGTGCCAGCAGCCCACAGGGTCACACTGAAGCTTTCTTT. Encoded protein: CASSPQGHTEAFF.

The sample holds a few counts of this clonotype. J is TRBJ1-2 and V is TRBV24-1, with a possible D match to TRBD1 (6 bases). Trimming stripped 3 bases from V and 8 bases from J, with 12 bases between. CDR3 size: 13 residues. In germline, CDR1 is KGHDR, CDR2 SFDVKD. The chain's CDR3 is CATSDPGTYGYTF. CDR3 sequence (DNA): TGTGCCACCAGTGATCCCGGGACATACGGCTACACCTTC.

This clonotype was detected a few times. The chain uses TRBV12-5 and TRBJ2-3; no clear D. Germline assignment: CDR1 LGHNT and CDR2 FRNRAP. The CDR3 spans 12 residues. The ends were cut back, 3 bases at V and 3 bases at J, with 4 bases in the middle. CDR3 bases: TGTGCTAGTGGTTTTCCAACAGATACGCAGTATTTT. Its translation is CASGFPTDTQYF. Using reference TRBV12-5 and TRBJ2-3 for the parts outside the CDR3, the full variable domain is DARVTQTPRHKVTEMGQEVTMRCQPILGHNTVFWYRQTMMQGLELLAYFRNRAPLDDSGMPKDRFSAEMPDATLATLKIQPSEPRDSAVYFCASGFPTDTQYFGPGTRLTVL.

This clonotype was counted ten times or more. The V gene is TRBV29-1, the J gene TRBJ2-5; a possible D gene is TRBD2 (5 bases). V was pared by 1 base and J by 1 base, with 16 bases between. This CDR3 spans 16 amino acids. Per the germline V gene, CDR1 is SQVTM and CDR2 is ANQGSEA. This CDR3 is CSVEGGLNPFQETQYF. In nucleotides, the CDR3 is TGCAGCGTTGAAGGTGGACTGAACCCCTTCCAAGAGACCCAGTACTTC.

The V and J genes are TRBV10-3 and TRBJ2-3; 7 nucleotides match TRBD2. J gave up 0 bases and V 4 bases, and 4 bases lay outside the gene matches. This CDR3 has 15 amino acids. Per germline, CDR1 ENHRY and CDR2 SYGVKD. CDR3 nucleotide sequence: TGTGCCATCAGTGGGAGCGGGAAAAGCACAGATACGCAGTATTTT. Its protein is CAISGSGKSTDTQYF.

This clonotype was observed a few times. CDR3 amino acids: CASSPRGRGDNEQFF. The CDR3 DNA reads TGTGCCAGCAGCCCGAGAGGGCGGGGGGACAATGAGCAGTTCTTC. This chain uses TRBV5-6 with TRBJ2-1; 8 positions agree with TRBD2. The CDR3 extends over 15 amino acids. V shed 4 bases and J 5 bases; nucleotides not matched to a gene: 8. Germline loops: CDR1 SGHDT, CDR2 YYEEEE.

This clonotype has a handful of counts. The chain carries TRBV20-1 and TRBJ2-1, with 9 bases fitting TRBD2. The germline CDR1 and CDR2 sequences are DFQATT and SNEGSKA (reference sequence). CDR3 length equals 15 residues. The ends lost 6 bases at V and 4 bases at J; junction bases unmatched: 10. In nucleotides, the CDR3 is TGCAGTGCCAGGGGCGGGGGGGCAAGGTACAATGAGCAGTTCTTC. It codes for CSARGGGARYNEQFF.

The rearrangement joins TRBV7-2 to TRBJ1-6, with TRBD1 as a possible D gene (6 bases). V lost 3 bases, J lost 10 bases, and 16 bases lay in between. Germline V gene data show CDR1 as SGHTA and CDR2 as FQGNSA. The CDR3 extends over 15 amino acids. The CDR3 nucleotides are TGTGCCAGCAGCTTGGCGGGGGCGGTAGGCTCACCCCTCCACTTT. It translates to CASSLAGAVGSPLHF.

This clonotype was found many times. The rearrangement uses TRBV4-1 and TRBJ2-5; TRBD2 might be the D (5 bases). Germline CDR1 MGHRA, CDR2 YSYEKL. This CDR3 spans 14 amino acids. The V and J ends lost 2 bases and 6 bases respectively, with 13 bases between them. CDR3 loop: CASSQLYETKTQYF. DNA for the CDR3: TGCGCCAGCAGCCAACTTTACGAGACTAAGACCCAGTACTTC.

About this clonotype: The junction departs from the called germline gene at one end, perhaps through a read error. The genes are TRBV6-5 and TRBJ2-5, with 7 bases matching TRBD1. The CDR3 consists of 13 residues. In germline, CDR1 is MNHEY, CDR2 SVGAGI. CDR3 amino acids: CSSSGGQLETQYF. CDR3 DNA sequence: TGTTCCAGCAGTGGGGGACAGTTGGAGACCCAGTACTTC.

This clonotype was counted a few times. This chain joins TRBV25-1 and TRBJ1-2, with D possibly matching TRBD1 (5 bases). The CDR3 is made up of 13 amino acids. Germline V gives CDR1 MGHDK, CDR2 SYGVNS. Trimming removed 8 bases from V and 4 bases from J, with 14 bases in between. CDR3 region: CASYQTDSYGYTF. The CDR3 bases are TGTGCCAGCTACCAGACAGACTCCTATGGCTACACCTTC.

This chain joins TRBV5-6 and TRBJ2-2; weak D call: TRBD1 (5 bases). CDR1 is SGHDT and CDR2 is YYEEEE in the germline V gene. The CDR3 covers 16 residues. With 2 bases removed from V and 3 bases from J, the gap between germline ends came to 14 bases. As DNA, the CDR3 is TGTGCCAGCAGCTTTCCGTCCTTAGGGGACACCGGGGAGCTGTTTTTT. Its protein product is CASSFPSLGDTGELFF.

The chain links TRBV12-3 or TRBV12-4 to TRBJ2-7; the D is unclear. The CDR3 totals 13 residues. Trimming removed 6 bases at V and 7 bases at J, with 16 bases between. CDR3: CASSPAQRREQYF. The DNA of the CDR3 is TGTGCCAGCAGCCCTGCCCAACGGCGGGAGCAGTACTTC.

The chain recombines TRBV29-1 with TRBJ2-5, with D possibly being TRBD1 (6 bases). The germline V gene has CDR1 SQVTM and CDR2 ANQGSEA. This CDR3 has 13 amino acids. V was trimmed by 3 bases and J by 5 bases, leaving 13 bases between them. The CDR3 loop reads CSVDDDRRETQYF. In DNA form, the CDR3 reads TGCAGCGTTGATGATGACAGGAGGGAGACCCAGTACTTC.

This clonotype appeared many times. CDR3 in amino acids: CASSFKRGYTDTQYF. CDR3 nucleotides: TGCGCCAGCAGCTTCAAGCGGGGGTACACAGATACGCAGTATTTT. The chain carries TRBV5-1 and TRBJ2-3, with TRBD2 identical over 8 bases. The trim removed 2 bases at V and 2 bases at J, leaving 4 bases unmatched. The germline gives CDR1 SGHRS, CDR2 YFSETQ. The CDR3 extends over 15 amino acids.

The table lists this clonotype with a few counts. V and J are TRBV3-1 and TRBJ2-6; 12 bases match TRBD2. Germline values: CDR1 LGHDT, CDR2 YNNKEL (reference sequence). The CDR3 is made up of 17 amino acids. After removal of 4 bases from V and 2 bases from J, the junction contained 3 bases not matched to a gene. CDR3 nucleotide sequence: TGTGCCAGCAGCCTCTGGACTAGCGGGGCTGGGGCCAACGTCCTGACTTTC. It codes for CASSLWTSGAGANVLTF.

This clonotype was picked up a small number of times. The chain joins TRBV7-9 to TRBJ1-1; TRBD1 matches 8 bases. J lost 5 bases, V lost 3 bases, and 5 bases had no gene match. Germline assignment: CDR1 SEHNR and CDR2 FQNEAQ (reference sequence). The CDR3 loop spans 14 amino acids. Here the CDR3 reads CASSFDRGHTEAFF. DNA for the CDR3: TGTGCCAGCAGCTTCGACAGGGGTCATACTGAAGCTTTCTTT.